These 8 T cell receptor beta chains originate from one sample sequenced in a study of OX40 agonist ivuxolimab in advanced cancers. Here immunoSEQ multiplex PCR was the method, and the copy in TCRdb shows in-frame clones only, minus some. The table has roughly 71,000 clones, around 88% seen once; the top ten hold less than 0.65%. The sequencing used CD4+ or CD8+ T cells sorted from blood, collected in a trial of the OX40 agonist ivuxolimab. The receptors were gathered from an adult with an advanced solid tumor such as melanoma, head and neck, liver or kidney cancer.

J is TRBJ1-1 and V is TRBV4-2, with D hard to call. There are 15 residues in the CDR3. Germline values: CDR1 LGHNA, CDR2 YNFKEQ. Trimming removed 1 base at V and 6 bases at J, with 15 bases between. As DNA, the CDR3 is TGTGCCAGCAGCCAAGGGTTAGGGAGTGTCCCTGAAGCTTTCTTT. Protein sequence: CASSQGLGSVPEAFF.

The CDR3 nucleotides are TGTGCCAGCAGTTACCGGGCAGGGATAGGGGAGACCCAGTACTTC. Its protein is CASSYRAGIGETQYF. This chain links TRBV6-6 with TRBJ2-5; a possible D gene is TRBD1 (5 bases). The CDR3 has 15 amino acids. V gave up 2 bases and J gave up 5 bases, with 15 bases separating them. CDR1 is MNHNY, CDR2 SVGAGI, per germline (reference sequence).

The rearrangement joins TRBV5-1 to TRBJ2-1; the D gene could be TRBD1 or TRBD2 (7 bases each). The CDR3 length is 16 residues. V lost 3 bases to trimming and J lost 6 bases, with 19 bases between them. Per the germline V gene, CDR1 is SGHRS and CDR2 is YFSETQ. CDR3 nucleotide sequence: TGCGCCAGCAGCTCCGTTTTAGCAGGGGGGGTCAATGAGCAGTTCTTC. Its protein is CASSSVLAGGVNEQFF.

This chain links TRBV30 with TRBJ1-6; D remains unclear. V gave up 3 bases and J gave up 0 bases, with 9 bases separating them. CDR3 size: 15 residues. CDR1 and CDR2 (germline): GTSNPN, SVGIG (reference sequence). The CDR3 nucleotides read TGTGCCTGGAGACCGGGGTCCTCCTATAATTCACCCCTCCACTTT. Translating gives CAWRPGSSYNSPLHF.

The chain joins TRBV2 to TRBJ1-1; 10 positions match TRBD1. The V gene's germline CDR1 is SNHLY and CDR2 FYNNEI. J was trimmed by 1 base and V by 6 bases; bases with no gene match: 5. The length of the CDR3 is 15 residues. CDR3 coding DNA: TGTGCCAGCAGGGGCAGGACAGGGGGGAACACTGAAGCTTTCTTT. It translates to CASRGRTGGNTEAFF.

V and J are TRBV12-5 and TRBJ1-1; perhaps TRBD1 as D (6 bases). The length of the CDR3 is 15 residues. Germline CDR1 reads LGHNT; CDR2 reads FRNRAP. Trimming took off 6 bases at V and 5 bases at J, with 19 bases between the two ends. The DNA of the CDR3 is TGTGCTAGTGGACAGGGAAACTTGGGGGGGACTGAAGCTTTCTTT. This encodes CASGQGNLGGTEAFF.

The chain links TRBV6-5 to TRBJ1-1, with TRBD1 as a possible D gene (6 bases). Trimming removed 2 bases from V and 4 bases from J, with 11 bases in between. From germline, CDR1 is MNHEY and CDR2 SVGAGI. CDR3 length equals 14 residues. DNA for the CDR3: TGTGCCAGCAGTTACAACAGGGACGTCACTGAAGCTTTCTTT. This codes for CASSYNRDVTEAFF.

This clone has just one count. The chain carries TRBV9 and TRBJ1-5, with D possibly being TRBD1 (6 bases). V lost 0 bases and J lost 3, with 10 bases in between. Germline CDR1 and CDR2: SGDLS and YYNGEE. The CDR3 has 15 residues. This CDR3 reads CASSVGGGPNQPQHF. Here the CDR3 DNA reads TGTGCCAGCAGCGTAGGGGGGGGCCCCAATCAGCCCCAGCATTTT.